A selection of T cell receptor beta chains follows, all from one sample in a study of control samples from healthy donors and cancer patients. Sequenced by immunoSEQ multiplex PCR; TCRdb stores in-frame clones only, minus some. Its listing shows approximately 190,000 clones. Sequences were obtained from blood. These receptors were taken from a woman aged 30 to 39 in good health. Each CDR3 is given with its conserved first and last residue. Fields, in order: CDR3 protein, J gene, V gene.

CDR3: CASSYSMTRVGYTF
J: TRBJ1-2
V: TRBV6-2/TRBV6-3

CDR3: CASRPDRISPLHF
J: TRBJ1-6
V: TRBV6-5

CDR3: CASSLVPGTNEKLFF
J: TRBJ1-4
V: TRBV5-1

CDR3: CASSYSGTGDNQPQHF
J: TRBJ1-5
V: TRBV2

CDR3: CASSIDRQGQATNSPLHF
J: TRBJ1-6
V: TRBV19

CDR3: CTSSQEEGHSAGELFF
J: TRBJ2-2
V: TRBV1

CDR3: CASSPGFLVNTEAFF
J: TRBJ1-1
V: TRBV18

CDR3: CASSYSVGNTGELFF
J: TRBJ2-2
V: TRBV6-5

CDR3: CASSIFRTSGGSYNEQFF
J: TRBJ2-1
V: TRBV19

CDR3: CASERRNTGELFF
J: TRBJ2-2
V: TRBV9

CDR3: CASRNGVYGYTF
J: TRBJ1-2
V: TRBV27

CDR3: CASSLWTGVEGYTF
J: TRBJ1-2
V: TRBV5-1

CDR3: CASSYQGNTEAFF
J: TRBJ1-1
V: TRBV6-5

CDR3: CSVVTIQGAPYGYTF
J: TRBJ1-2
V: TRBV29-1

CDR3: CASSPAPSPGQANSPLHF
J: TRBJ1-6
V: TRBV5-1

CDR3: CASRETGGVGELFF
J: TRBJ2-2
V: TRBV7-2

CDR3: CASRGTGRETQYF
J: TRBJ2-5
V: TRBV12-3/TRBV12-4

CDR3: CASSEESGVEGYTF
J: TRBJ1-2
V: TRBV2

CDR3: CASSPPKGYSPLHF
J: TRBJ1-6
V: TRBV4-2

CDR3: CASSSGTGGAETQYF
J: TRBJ2-5
V: TRBV5-1

CDR3: CASSLSLRGNQPQHF
J: TRBJ1-5
V: TRBV27

CDR3: CASSQAGVKDNSPLHF
J: TRBJ1-6
V: TRBV4-2

CDR3: CASSTDTTNEKLFF
J: TRBJ1-4
V: TRBV28

CDR3: CASRETGGNTIYF
J: TRBJ1-3
V: TRBV6-5

CDR3: CSVERQGAGYTF
J: TRBJ1-2
V: TRBV29-1

CDR3: CASSEGVVTEAFF
J: TRBJ1-1
V: TRBV2

CDR3: CASSLDTNYGYTF
J: TRBJ1-2
V: TRBV28

CDR3: CASSLTLPGGNQPQHF
J: TRBJ1-5
V: TRBV7-2

CDR3: CASSHWTGNTEAFF
J: TRBJ1-1
V: TRBV5-5

CDR3: CATSDGHILAKNIQYF
J: TRBJ2-4
V: TRBV24-1

CDR3: CASSDYRVSNYGYTF
J: TRBJ1-2
V: TRBV25-1

CDR3: CASSLARVGEHF
J: TRBJ1-5
V: TRBV12-3/TRBV12-4

CDR3: CASSEVGGRIDEQYF
J: TRBJ2-7
V: TRBV6-1

CDR3: CASSESRTAPTGETQYF
J: TRBJ2-5
V: TRBV19

CDR3: CASSLVRGSQYSF
J: TRBJ1-2
V: TRBV7-8

CDR3: CASSPRTGNTEAFF
J: TRBJ1-1
V: TRBV27

CDR3: CASSLNLQGGELFF
J: TRBJ2-2
V: TRBV7-3

CDR3: CASRTHRGGYGYTF
J: TRBJ1-2
V: TRBV28

CDR3: CASSLAGRTGNHNEQFF
J: TRBJ2-1
V: TRBV5-4

CDR3: CASSRTDYEQYF
J: TRBJ2-7
V: TRBV7-9

CDR3: CASSPGSEQYF
J: TRBJ2-7
V: TRBV6-5

CDR3: CASRNPGQGEEKLFF
J: TRBJ1-4
V: TRBV19

CDR3: CSVEGGGDEQYF
J: TRBJ2-7
V: TRBV29-1

CDR3: CSASFPYGYTF
J: TRBJ1-2
V: TRBV20-1

CDR3: CASSQSVSGSPLHF
J: TRBJ1-6
V: TRBV3-1/TRBV3-2

CDR3: CASSFNTPGTHSGYTF
J: TRBJ1-2
V: TRBV27

CDR3: CASSPNREKRYF
J: TRBJ2-3
V: TRBV5-8

CDR3: CASSEGGETQYF
J: TRBJ2-5
V: TRBV6-4

CDR3: CASSISTGRMNTEAFF
J: TRBJ1-1
V: TRBV18

CDR3: CASSQESPSGWSSYEQYF
J: TRBJ2-7
V: TRBV3-1/TRBV3-2

CDR3: CSASAGEGSNQPQHF
J: TRBJ1-5
V: TRBV20-1

CDR3: CASSQDPGFLTEAFF
J: TRBJ1-1
V: TRBV4-2

CDR3: CASSLLANTEAFF
J: TRBJ1-1
V: TRBV7-6

CDR3: CASSLAMENTGELFF
J: TRBJ2-2
V: TRBV5-4

CDR3: CASSQDGNRGDQPQHF
J: TRBJ1-5
V: TRBV4-3